The rows below give T cell receptor beta chains drawn from one sample of a study of blood T cell repertoires in COVID-19. Method: immunoSEQ multiplex PCR; TCRdb's copy keeps in-frame clones and lacks some. The sample records 130,000 to 150,000 clones, almost 85% being singletons. Sequenced material: peripheral blood. These TCRs come from a human donor with acute or convalescent COVID-19. The donor label of this sample is uncertain. CDR3s include the opening cysteine and the closing phenylalanine or tryptophan. The order of the fields is clone size, D gene, J gene, V gene, CDR3 DNA, CDR3 protein. D genes are given only for firm matches. Only some rows state a clone size, as once, few, many or a class for expanded clones.

few,.,TRBJ2-1,TRBV18,TGTGCCAGCTCACCATCACGCTATGGCAATGAGCAGTTCTTC,CASSPSRYGNEQFF
.,.,TRBJ1-2,TRBV25-1,TGTGCCAGCAGTGAAACAGTACAATATGGCTACACCTTC,CASSETVQYGYTF
few,.,TRBJ1-1,TRBV5-6,TGTGCCAGCAGCCCCTGGCGGGGGCGCACTGAAGCTTTCTTT,CASSPWRGRTEAFF
.,TRBD2,TRBJ2-1,TRBV9,TGTGCCAGCAGCGCGGTAGAGCGCGGGGGAGATGAGCAGTTCTTC,CASSAVERGGDEQFF
once,.,TRBJ1-2,TRBV9,TGTGCCAGCAGCGTGGCAGGGGATGGCTACACCTTC,CASSVAGDGYTF
.,TRBD1,TRBJ2-5,TRBV7-9,TGTGCCAGCAGCCCACTCCGGGACAGGGGAGAGACCCAGTACTTC,CASSPLRDRGETQYF
.,TRBD2,TRBJ2-3,TRBV30,TGTGCCTGGAGCCACACCCTCAGGGATCTGCGGGGGGCCAGAGATACGCAGTATTTT,CAWSHTLRDLRGARDTQYF
.,TRBD2,TRBJ2-1,TRBV5-1,TGCGCCAGCAGCTTGCCCACGACTAGCGGGGGGGCGAATGAGCAGTTCTTC,CASSLPTTSGGANEQFF
.,.,TRBJ2-1,TRBV5-1,TGCGCCAGCAGCTTGGGACAGGCATACAATGAGCAGTTCTTC,CASSLGQAYNEQFF
.,.,TRBJ1-5,TRBV6-5,TGTGCCAGCAGTATAGGGGCGACCCAGCCCCAGCATTTT,CASSIGATQPQHF
once,TRBD2,TRBJ2-1,TRBV20-1,TGCAGTGCTAGTCGGGGGACTAGCAACAATGAGCAGTTCTTC,CSASRGTSNNEQFF
.,.,TRBJ1-1,TRBV5-4,TGTGCCAGCAGCCCGTCGGGTTACACTGAAGCTTTCTTT,CASSPSGYTEAFF
.,.,TRBJ2-1,TRBV7-2,TGTGCCAGCTCATCCCAGTCGAAGCAGTTCTTC,CASSSQSKQFF
.,.,TRBJ2-5,TRBV7-9,TGTGCCAGCAGCTCCGGGACATTCCAAGAGACCCAGTACTTC,CASSSGTFQETQYF
once,TRBD1,TRBJ1-6,TRBV6-5,TGTGCCAGCAGTCGGACGAGGACAGGGAATCCACCCCTCCACTTT,CASSRTRTGNPPLHF
.,TRBD1,TRBJ1-5,TRBV19,TGTGCCAGCTCACAGGGGCGCCAGCCCCAGCATTTT,CASSQGRQPQHF
.,TRBD1,TRBJ1-2,TRBV23-1,TGCGCCAGCAGTCATTCTAATGGACAGGGAGCGAACTATGGCTACACCTTC,CASSHSNGQGANYGYTF
.,TRBD1,TRBJ1-2,TRBV7-2,TGTGCCAGCAGCCACGCGGGACAGAACTATGGCTACACCTTC,CASSHAGQNYGYTF
.,TRBD1,TRBJ2-5,TRBV5-1,TGCGCCAGCAGCTTGAGTTGGGGACAGGGTCGGGAGACCCAGTACTTC,CASSLSWGQGRETQYF
.,.,TRBJ2-4,TRBV6-1,TGTGCCAGCAGTGAAGCGCGCCACATTCAGTACTTC,CASSEARHIQYF
.,.,TRBJ1-3,TRBV4-2,TGTGCCAGCAGCCAAGATCTGGCTGCCCCCATATATTTT,CASSQDLAAPIYF
few,TRBD1,TRBJ2-7,TRBV18,TGTGCCAGCTCACGAGGGACAGGGGTCAACGAGCAGTACTTC,CASSRGTGVNEQYF
.,.,TRBJ1-1,TRBV9,TGTGCCAGCAGCGTAGATATGGGGGGCACTGAAGCTTTCTTT,CASSVDMGGTEAFF
few,.,TRBJ1-1,TRBV2,TGTGCCAGCAGTGAAAACAGGGCCCCGAACACTGAAGCTTTCTTT,CASSENRAPNTEAFF
.,.,TRBJ1-4,TRBV2,TGTGCCAGCAGTGTAAGGGGGAGAGCTAATGAAAAACTGTTTTTT,CASSVRGRANEKLFF
.,.,TRBJ2-1,TRBV14,TGTGCCAGCAGCCCCTGGGGCTCCCCTAGAGCTGCCAATGAGCAGTTCTTC,CASSPWGSPRAANEQFF
.,.,TRBJ2-7,TRBV6-5,TGTGCCACCAGAAGGACGGAGCGGTCCTACGAGCAGTACTTC,CATRRTERSYEQYF
few,TRBD1,TRBJ1-5,TRBV6-2/TRBV6-3,TGTGCCAGCAGTTACTCGTTGGGACAGGGGTATCAGCCCCAGCATTTT,CASSYSLGQGYQPQHF
.,.,TRBJ2-3,TRBV5-1,TGCGCCAGCAGCTCCCTTGGGGGGGGCGGCACAGATACGCAGTATTTT,CASSSLGGGGTDTQYF
.,.,TRBJ1-1,TRBV9,TGTGCCAGCAGCGTAGCGTCTGGGGGGGACACTGAAGCTTTCTTT,CASSVASGGDTEAFF
.,.,TRBJ1-2,TRBV2,TGTGCCAGCACCCGAGGAGGGGCCCATGGCTACACCTTC,CASTRGGAHGYTF
.,.,TRBJ1-6,TRBV30,TGTGCCTGGAGTAGCAGGGTATACAATTCACCCCTCCACTTT,CAWSSRVYNSPLHF
many,TRBD1,TRBJ2-3,TRBV5-1,TGCGCCAGCAGCTTGGGACAGGGGTCAGATACGCAGTATTTT,CASSLGQGSDTQYF
.,TRBD1,TRBJ2-5,TRBV4-1,TGCGCCAGCAGCCCAGGGACAGGGGGGACCCAGTACTTC,CASSPGTGGTQYF
.,.,TRBJ2-2,TRBV7-3,TGTGCCAGCAGCCACCTCTTTAGTACCGGGGAGCTGTTTTTT,CASSHLFSTGELFF
.,.,TRBJ1-1,TRBV30,TGTGCCTGGGGAAGGGGGGGAAGAGGTACTGAAGCTTTCTTT,CAWGRGGRGTEAFF
.,TRBD2,TRBJ2-3,TRBV2,TGTGCCAGCAGTCCCGGACTAGCGGGGGTAGATACGCAGTATTTT,CASSPGLAGVDTQYF
.,TRBD1,TRBJ1-2,TRBV30,TGTGCCTGGAGGGCCGGGACAGGGGCTAACTATGGCTACACCTTC,CAWRAGTGANYGYTF
few,.,TRBJ1-2,TRBV6-5,TGTGCCAGTGCTGGAGTATGGGGCTACACCTTC,CASAGVWGYTF
.,TRBD1,TRBJ1-6,TRBV11-2,TGTGCCAGCAGCTTAGTATCGGACAGGGGCTCACCCCTCCACTTT,CASSLVSDRGSPLHF
.,.,TRBJ1-4,TRBV19,TGTGCCAGTAGTATGAGAGGACTTGAAAAACTGTTTTTT,CASSMRGLEKLFF